This T cell receptor (beta chain) was recorded in a study of shared clonotypes between healthy human individuals. Study in general: Plates per donor: three CD4 naive, three CD4 memory, two CD8 naive, one CD8 memory.

In its sample, this clone was seen a few times. The germline V gene has CDR1 SGDLS and CDR2 YYNGEE. V was trimmed by 0 bases and J by 0 bases, leaving 4 bases between them. The CDR3 extends over 14 amino acids. Data came from immunoSEQ multiplex PCR; TCRdb stores just in-frame clones and leaves some out. The sample includes roughly 1 million clones, 65% to 75% of them seen just once. V is TRBV9 and J is TRBJ1-5; D ambiguous. The material sequenced was memory CD4+ T cells sorted from blood. Subset meaning: CD45RA-negative fraction. The origin of this receptor is a man aged 18 to 30 in good health. The CDR3 reads CASSVDYSNQPQHF. CDR3 in DNA: TGTGCCAGCAGCGTAGACTATAGCAATCAGCCCCAGCATTTT.